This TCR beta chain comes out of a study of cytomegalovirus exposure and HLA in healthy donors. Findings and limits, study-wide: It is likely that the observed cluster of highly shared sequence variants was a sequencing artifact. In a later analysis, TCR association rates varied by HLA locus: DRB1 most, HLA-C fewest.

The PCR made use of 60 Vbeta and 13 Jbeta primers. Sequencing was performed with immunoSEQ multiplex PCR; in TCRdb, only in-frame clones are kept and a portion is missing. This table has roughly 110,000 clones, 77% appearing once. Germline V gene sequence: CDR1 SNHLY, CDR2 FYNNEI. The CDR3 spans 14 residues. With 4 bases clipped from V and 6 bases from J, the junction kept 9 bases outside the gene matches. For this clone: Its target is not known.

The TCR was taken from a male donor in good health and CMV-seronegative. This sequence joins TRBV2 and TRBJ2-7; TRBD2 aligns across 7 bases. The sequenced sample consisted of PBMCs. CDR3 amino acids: CASSGRTSSGEQYF. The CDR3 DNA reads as TGTGCCAGCAGTGGTCGGACTAGTTCCGGCGAGCAGTACTTC.